These 13 T cell receptor beta chains were all obtained from the same sample, sequenced in a study of shared clonotypes between healthy human individuals. Only in-frame clones appear in the TCRdb table, and some are missing; sequencing was by immunoSEQ multiplex PCR. The sample lists 2,500,000 or so clones, just over 90% occurring once. The specimen sequenced was naive CD4+ T cells sorted from blood. Subset defined: CD45RA+ positively selected. The receptors originated from a man younger than 35 in good health.

The chain couples TRBV29-1 to TRBJ2-5, with D uncertain. This CDR3 has 13 residues. V was clipped by 1 base and J by 3 bases, with 9 bases between them. Per the germline V gene, CDR1 is SQVTM and CDR2 is ANQGSEA. Here the CDR3 DNA reads TGCAGCGTTGAAGCGATCGGCGAAGAGACCCAGTACTTC. It specifies CSVEAIGEETQYF.

V gene TRBV9 combines with J gene TRBJ2-2; 8 bases fit TRBD1. The V gene end was trimmed by 5 bases and the J gene end by 7 bases; junction bases not matched to a gene: 7. The CDR3 loop spans 14 amino acids. Germline V gene lookup returns CDR1 SGDLS and CDR2 YYNGEE. The CDR3 protein is CASSAGGSGGELFF. CDR3 nucleotides: TGTGCCAGCAGTGCAGGGGGCTCTGGCGGGGAGCTGTTTTTT.

The J gene is TRBJ2-7, the V gene TRBV19, with D possibly matching TRBD1 (5 bases). In germline, CDR1 is LNHDA, CDR2 SQIVND (reference sequence). The CDR3 extends over 14 amino acids. Trimming took off 2 bases at V and 3 bases at J, with 11 bases between the two ends. The CDR3: CASSIRGSVYEQYF. DNA for the CDR3: TGTGCCAGTAGTATAAGGGGTTCCGTCTACGAGCAGTACTTC.

V gene TRBV28 combines with J gene TRBJ1-2; tentatively, D is TRBD1 (6 bases). The CDR3 is 12 amino acids. The V end was cut by 6 bases, the J end by 5 bases, with 10 bases between. Per germline, CDR1 MDHEN and CDR2 SYDVKM. The CDR3 bases are TGTGCCAGCAGGGGAACAGGGTATGGCTACACCTTC. This translates into CASRGTGYGYTF.

The V gene is TRBV29-1, the J gene TRBJ2-1; 13 bases match TRBD2. Germline V gene sequence: CDR1 SQVTM, CDR2 ANQGSEA. The CDR3 runs to 15 residues. Trimming took 5 bases from V and 7 from J; bases not matched to a gene: 8. CDR3 sequence: CSVLPGLAGLNEQFF. In DNA form, the CDR3 reads TGCAGCGTTTTACCGGGACTAGCGGGATTAAATGAGCAGTTCTTC.

This clone appeared a single time. J is TRBJ1-2 and V is TRBV7-9; D might be TRBD1 (6 bases). Per germline, CDR1 SEHNR and CDR2 FQNEAQ (reference sequence). V dropped 0 bases and J dropped 8 bases, with 16 bases sitting between them. The length of the CDR3 is 15 residues. CDR3 residues: CASSLAGGRGRGYTF. The DNA for the CDR3 is TGTGCCAGCAGCTTAGCCGGGGGCAGGGGTAGGGGCTACACCTTC.

This chain uses TRBV5-1 with TRBJ2-7, with a possible D match to TRBD2 (5 bases). Germline CDR1 reads SGHRS; CDR2 reads YFSETQ. V lost 4 bases and J lost 7, with 18 bases in between. The CDR3 totals 14 residues. The CDR3 spells CASSADGPSGEQYF. The DNA for the CDR3 is TGCGCCAGCAGCGCGGACGGACCCTCGGGGGAGCAGTACTTC.

Remarks on this clone: Distinct nucleotide sequences in the sample also encode this CDR3. The DNA for the CDR3 is TGTGCCAGCAGTGAATCCCCAGGGCCCGACTATGGCTACACCTTC. Translated: CASSESPGPDYGYTF. The V and J genes are TRBV6-1 and TRBJ1-2, with D possibly matching TRBD1 (5 bases). There are 15 residues in the CDR3. V was clipped by 2 bases and J by 3 bases, with 13 bases between them. Germline loops: CDR1 MNHNS, CDR2 SASEGT.

Here the CDR3 reads CASSVDYSYEQYF. CDR3 nucleotides: TGTGCCAGCAGCGTGGACTATTCCTACGAGCAGTACTTC. The rearrangement links TRBV9 to TRBJ2-7; weak D call: TRBD2 (6 bases). The CDR3 is 13 amino acids. Germline V CDR1 and CDR2: SGDLS, YYNGEE. With 2 bases removed from V and 1 base from J, the gap between germline ends came to 7 bases. Supplemented by reference TRBV9 and TRBJ2-7, the full variable domain reads DSGVTQTPKHLITATGQRVTLRCSPRSGDLSVYWYQQSLDQGLQFLIQYYNGEERAKGNILERFSAQQFPDLHSELNLSSLELGDSALYFCASSVDYSYEQYFGPGTRLTVT.

The rearrangement joins TRBV28 to TRBJ1-2; D not certain. The CDR3 runs to 13 residues. Trimming removed 7 bases at V and 5 bases at J, with 14 bases between. The V gene's germline CDR1 is MDHEN and CDR2 SYDVKM. The CDR3 DNA reads TGTGCCAGCACCTCCGGCCCGAAGTATGGCTACACCTTC. As protein: CASTSGPKYGYTF.

The chain links TRBV7-9 to TRBJ2-3; 8 bases agree with TRBD1. Trimming took 5 bases from V and 6 from J; bases not matched to a gene: 7. CDR3 length equals 14 residues. In germline, CDR1 is SEHNR, CDR2 FQNEAQ (reference sequence). CDR3 protein: CASSAAGGRDTQYF. CDR3 in DNA: TGTGCCAGCAGCGCCGCAGGGGGCAGGGATACGCAGTATTTT. Based on the CDR3 plus reference TRBV7-9 and TRBJ2-3, the full variable domain is DTGVSQNPRHKITKRGQNVTFRCDPISEHNRLYWYRQTLGQGPEFLTYFQNEAQLEKSRLLSDRFSAERPKGSFSTLEIQRTEQGDSAMYLCASSAAGGRDTQYFGPGTRLTVL.

The V and J genes are TRBV28 and TRBJ2-7; 9 bases fit TRBD2. Germline values: CDR1 MDHEN, CDR2 SYDVKM. The CDR3 covers 15 residues. V lost 6 bases and J lost 0; bases outside the gene matches: 6. The CDR3 is CASRGAGGSSYEQYF. The CDR3 DNA follows: TGTGCCAGCAGGGGTGCGGGGGGGAGCTCCTACGAGCAGTACTTC.

About this clone itself: The sample contains more than one DNA sequence encoding this CDR3. The chain uses TRBV6-5 and TRBJ2-5; D might be TRBD2 (7 bases). V was trimmed by 0 bases and J by 4 bases, leaving 12 bases between them. The V gene's germline CDR1 is MNHEY and CDR2 SVGAGI. CDR3 size: 15 residues. The CDR3 region is CASSYSTGGLETQYF. Written as DNA, the CDR3 is TGTGCCAGCAGTTACTCGACGGGGGGCCTAGAGACCCAGTACTTC.